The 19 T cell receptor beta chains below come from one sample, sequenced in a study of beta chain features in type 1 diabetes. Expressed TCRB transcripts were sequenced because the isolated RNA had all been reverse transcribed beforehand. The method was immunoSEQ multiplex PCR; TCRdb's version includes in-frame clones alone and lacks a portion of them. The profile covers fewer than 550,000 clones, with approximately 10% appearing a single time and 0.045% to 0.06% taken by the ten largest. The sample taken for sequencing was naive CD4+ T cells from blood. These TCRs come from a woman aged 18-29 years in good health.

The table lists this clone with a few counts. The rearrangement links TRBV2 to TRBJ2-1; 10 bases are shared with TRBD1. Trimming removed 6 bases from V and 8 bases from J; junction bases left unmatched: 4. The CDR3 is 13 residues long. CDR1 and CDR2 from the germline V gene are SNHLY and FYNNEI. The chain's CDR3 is CASSQDRGHEQFF. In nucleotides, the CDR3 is TGTGCCAGCAGCCAAGACAGGGGGCATGAGCAGTTCTTC.

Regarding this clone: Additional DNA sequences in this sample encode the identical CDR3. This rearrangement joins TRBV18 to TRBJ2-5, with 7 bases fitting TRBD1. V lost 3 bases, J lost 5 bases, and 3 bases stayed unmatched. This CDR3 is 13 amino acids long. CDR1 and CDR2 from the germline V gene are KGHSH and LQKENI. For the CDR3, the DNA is TGTGCCAGCTCACCCAGACAGGGTGAGACCCAGTACTTC. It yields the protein CASSPRQGETQYF.

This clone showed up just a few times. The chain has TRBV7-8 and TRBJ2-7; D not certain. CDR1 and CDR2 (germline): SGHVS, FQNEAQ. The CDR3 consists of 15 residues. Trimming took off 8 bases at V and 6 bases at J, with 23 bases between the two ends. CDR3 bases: TGTGCCAGCCAACCCCGTCGGGTTACCACCAGCGAGCAGTACTTC. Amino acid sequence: CASQPRRVTTSEQYF.

CDR3: CASSSPGTGDYGYTF. In nucleotides, the CDR3 is TGCGCCAGCAGCTCCCCCGGGACAGGGGACTATGGCTACACCTTC. The chain joins TRBV5-1 to TRBJ1-2; 10 nucleotides line up with TRBD1. Germline CDR1 and CDR2: SGHRS and YFSETQ. This CDR3 is 15 amino acids long. V shed 3 bases, J shed 3 bases, and the junction held 5 bases outside the gene matches. Full variable domain (missing parts from reference TRBV5-1 and TRBJ1-2): KAGVTQTPRYLIKTRGQQVTLSCSPISGHRSVSWYQQTPGQGLQFLFEYFSETQRNKGNFPGRFSGRQFSNSRSEMNVSTLELGDSALYLCASSSPGTGDYGYTFGSGTRLTVV.

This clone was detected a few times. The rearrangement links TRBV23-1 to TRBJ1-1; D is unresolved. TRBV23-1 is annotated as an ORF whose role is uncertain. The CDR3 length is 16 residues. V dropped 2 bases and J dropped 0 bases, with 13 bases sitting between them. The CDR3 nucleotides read TGCGCCAGCAGTCAACCCGAAGGGCCAGTGAACACTGAAGCTTTCTTT. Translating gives CASSQPEGPVNTEAFF.

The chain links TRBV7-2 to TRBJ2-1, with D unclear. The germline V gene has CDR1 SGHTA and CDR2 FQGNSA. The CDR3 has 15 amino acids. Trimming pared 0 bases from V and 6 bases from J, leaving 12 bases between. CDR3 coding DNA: TGTGCCAGCAGCTTAGCTAGCATTTCCGCCAATGAGCAGTTCTTC. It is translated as CASSLASISANEQFF.

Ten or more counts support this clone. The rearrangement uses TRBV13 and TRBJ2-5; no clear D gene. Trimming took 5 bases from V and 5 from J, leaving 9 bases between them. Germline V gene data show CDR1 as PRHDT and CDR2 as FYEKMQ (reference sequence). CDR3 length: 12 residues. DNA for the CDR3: TGTGCCAGCAGCCTACGACTGGAGACCCAGTACTTC. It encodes CASSLRLETQYF.

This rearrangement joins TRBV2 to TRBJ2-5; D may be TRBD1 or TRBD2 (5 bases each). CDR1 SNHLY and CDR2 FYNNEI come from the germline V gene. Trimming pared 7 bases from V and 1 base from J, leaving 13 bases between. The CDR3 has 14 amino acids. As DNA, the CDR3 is TGTGCCAGCACCGGGGCAGCCGGCCAAGAGACCCAGTACTTC. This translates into CASTGAAGQETQYF.

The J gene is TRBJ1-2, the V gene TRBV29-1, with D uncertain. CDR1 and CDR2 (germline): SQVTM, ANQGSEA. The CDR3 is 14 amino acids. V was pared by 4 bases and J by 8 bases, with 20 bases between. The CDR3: CSVGALGATSGYTF. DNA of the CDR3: TGCAGCGTTGGGGCGCTGGGAGCCACTTCAGGCTACACCTTC. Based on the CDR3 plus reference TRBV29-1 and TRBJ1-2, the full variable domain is SAVISQKPSRDICQRGTSLTIQCQVDSQVTMMFWYRQQPGQSLTLIATANQGSEATYESGFVIDKFPISRPNLTFSTLTVSNMSPEDSSIYLCSVGALGATSGYTFGSGTRLTVV.

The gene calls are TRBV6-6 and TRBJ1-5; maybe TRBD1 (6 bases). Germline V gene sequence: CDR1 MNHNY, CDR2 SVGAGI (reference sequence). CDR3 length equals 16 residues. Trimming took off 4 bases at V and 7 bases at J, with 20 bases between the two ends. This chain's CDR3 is CASSWSGQSSQQPQHF. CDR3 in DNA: TGTGCCAGCAGTTGGAGCGGACAGAGCTCTCAACAGCCCCAGCATTTT.

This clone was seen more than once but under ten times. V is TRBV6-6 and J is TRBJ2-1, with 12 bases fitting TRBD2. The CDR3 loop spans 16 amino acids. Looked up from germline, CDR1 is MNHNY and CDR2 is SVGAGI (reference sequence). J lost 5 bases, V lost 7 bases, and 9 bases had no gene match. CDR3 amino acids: CASTRTSGKGNNEQFF. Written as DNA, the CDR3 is TGTGCCAGCACCCGGACTAGCGGGAAAGGGAACAATGAGCAGTTCTTC.

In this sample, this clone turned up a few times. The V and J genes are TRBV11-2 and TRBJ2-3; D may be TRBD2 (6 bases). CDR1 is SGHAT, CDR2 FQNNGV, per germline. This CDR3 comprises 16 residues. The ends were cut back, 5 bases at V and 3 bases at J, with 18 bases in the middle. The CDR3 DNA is TGTGCCAGCAGCCCTAGACTCGGGGAGGCTACAGATACGCAGTATTTT. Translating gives CASSPRLGEATDTQYF.

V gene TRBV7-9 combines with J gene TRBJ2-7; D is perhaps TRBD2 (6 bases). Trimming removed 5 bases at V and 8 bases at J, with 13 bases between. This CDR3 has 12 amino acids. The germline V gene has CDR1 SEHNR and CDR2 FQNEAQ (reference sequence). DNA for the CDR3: TGTGCCAGCAGCCGAGGGGAGGAGAAGCAGTACGTC. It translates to CASSRGEEKQYV.

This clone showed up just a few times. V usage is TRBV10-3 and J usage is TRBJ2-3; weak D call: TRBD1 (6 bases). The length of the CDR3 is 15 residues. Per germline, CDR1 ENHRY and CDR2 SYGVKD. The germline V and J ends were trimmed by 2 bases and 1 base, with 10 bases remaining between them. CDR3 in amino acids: CAISEVRGRTDTQYF. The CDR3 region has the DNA TGTGCCATCAGTGAGGTCAGGGGACGCACAGATACGCAGTATTTT.

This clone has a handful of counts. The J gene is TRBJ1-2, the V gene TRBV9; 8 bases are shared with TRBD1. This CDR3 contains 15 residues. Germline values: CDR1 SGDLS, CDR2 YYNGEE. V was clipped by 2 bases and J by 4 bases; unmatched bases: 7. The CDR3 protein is CASSVFSGQGYGYTF. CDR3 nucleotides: TGTGCCAGCAGCGTTTTCTCCGGACAGGGCTATGGCTACACCTTC.

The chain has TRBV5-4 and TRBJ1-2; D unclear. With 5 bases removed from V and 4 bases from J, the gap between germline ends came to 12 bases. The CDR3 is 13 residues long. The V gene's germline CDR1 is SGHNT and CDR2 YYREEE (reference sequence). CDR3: CASRTGVGYGYTF. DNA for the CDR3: TGTGCCAGCAGAACGGGCGTCGGCTATGGCTACACCTTC.

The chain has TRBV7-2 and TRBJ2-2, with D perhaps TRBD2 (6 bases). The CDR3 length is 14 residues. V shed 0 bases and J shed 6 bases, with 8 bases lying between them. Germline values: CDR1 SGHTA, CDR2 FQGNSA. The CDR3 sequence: CASSLAGGAGELFF. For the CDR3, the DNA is TGTGCCAGCAGCTTAGCGGGAGGAGCCGGGGAGCTGTTTTTT.

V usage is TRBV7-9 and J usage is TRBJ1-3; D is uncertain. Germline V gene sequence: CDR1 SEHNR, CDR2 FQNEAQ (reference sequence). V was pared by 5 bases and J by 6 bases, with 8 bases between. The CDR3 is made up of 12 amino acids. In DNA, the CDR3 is TGTGCCAGCAGCCGAACACCAAACACCATATATTTT. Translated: CASSRTPNTIYF.

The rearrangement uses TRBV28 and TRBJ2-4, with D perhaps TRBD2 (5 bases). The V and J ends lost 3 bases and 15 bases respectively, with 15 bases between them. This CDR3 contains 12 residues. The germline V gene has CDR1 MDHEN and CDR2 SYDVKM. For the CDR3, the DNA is TGTGCCAGCAGTTTGCGGGCCCGTAAGGCGTACTTC. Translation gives CASSLRARKAYF. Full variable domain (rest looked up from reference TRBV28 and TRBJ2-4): DVKVTQSSRYLVKRTGEKVFLECVQDMDHENMFWYRQDPGLGLRLIYFSYDVKMKEKGDIPEGYSVSREKKERFSLILESASTNQTSMYLCASSLRARKAYFGAGTRLSVL.